This TCR beta chain was identified in a study of blood T cell repertoires in COVID-19. Clinical history as reported by participants underpinned cohort assignment. J lost 9 bases, V lost 3 bases, and 9 bases had no gene match. This CDR3 comprises 14 residues. Germline V lookup: CDR1 DFQATT, CDR2 SNEGSKA (reference sequence). TCRdb's table, derived via immunoSEQ multiplex PCR, lists solely in-frame clones and lacks some. This sample has about 200,000 clones, with approximately 88% found just once. Sample: PBMCs or T cells enriched from blood (not recorded which). The genes are TRBV20-1 and TRBJ2-1; 9 positions match TRBD2. This receptor was obtained from a woman between 18 and 30 years old who had recovered from COVID-19. The CDR3 DNA follows: TGCAGTGCTAGTGACGCGGGGGGGGCGCGTGAGCAGTTCTTC. Translating it yields CSASDAGGAREQFF.